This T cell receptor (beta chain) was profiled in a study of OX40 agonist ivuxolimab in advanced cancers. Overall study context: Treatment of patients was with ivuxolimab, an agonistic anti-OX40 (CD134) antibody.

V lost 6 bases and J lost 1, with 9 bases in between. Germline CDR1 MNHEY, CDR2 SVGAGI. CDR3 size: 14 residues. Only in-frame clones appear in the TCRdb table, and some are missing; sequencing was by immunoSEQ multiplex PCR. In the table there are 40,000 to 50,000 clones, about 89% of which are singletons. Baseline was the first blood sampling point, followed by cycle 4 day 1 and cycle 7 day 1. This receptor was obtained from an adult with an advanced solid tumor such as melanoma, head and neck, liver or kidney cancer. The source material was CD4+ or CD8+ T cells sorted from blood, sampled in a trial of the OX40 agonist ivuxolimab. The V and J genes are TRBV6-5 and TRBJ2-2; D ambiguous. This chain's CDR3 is CASRQTQNTGELFF. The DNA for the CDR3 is TGTGCCAGCAGACAGACACAGAACACCGGGGAGCTGTTTTTT.